Listed below are T cell receptor beta chains from one sample, sequenced in a study of OX40 agonist ivuxolimab in advanced cancers. Profiling relied on immunoSEQ multiplex PCR, and the TCRdb table lists in-frame clones only, not all of them. The profile covers approximately 80,000 clones, with approximately 85% appearing a single time and about 0.57% taken by the ten largest. The source was CD4+ or CD8+ T cells sorted from blood, collected in a trial of the OX40 agonist ivuxolimab. These receptors came from an adult with an advanced solid tumor such as melanoma, head and neck, liver or kidney cancer. Each CDR3 is given with its conserved first and last residue. Fields, in order: D gene, V gene, CDR3 protein. D genes are given only for firm matches.

d_call: .; v_call: TRBV7-2; cdr3_aa: CASSLAQTGELFF
d_call: TRBD1; v_call: TRBV7-2; cdr3_aa: CASSLVGTGESVGYTF
d_call: .; v_call: TRBV10-2; cdr3_aa: CASSYTTGRTYEQYF
d_call: .; v_call: TRBV5-4; cdr3_aa: CARSLARRSNQPQHF
d_call: TRBD2; v_call: TRBV12-5; cdr3_aa: CASGLSGGWETQYF
d_call: .; v_call: TRBV7-2; cdr3_aa: CASSQDKAQETQYF
d_call: .; v_call: TRBV2; cdr3_aa: CASLPAGTDTQYF
d_call: .; v_call: TRBV7-8; cdr3_aa: CASSLARRANYGYTF
d_call: .; v_call: TRBV7-2; cdr3_aa: CASSPSGGYYEQYF
d_call: TRBD1; v_call: TRBV5-1; cdr3_aa: CASSYGQVDYGYIF
d_call: TRBD1; v_call: TRBV9; cdr3_aa: CASSPHRDSNYGYTF
d_call: TRBD1; v_call: TRBV5-1; cdr3_aa: CASSSLPGQGLSGELFF
d_call: .; v_call: TRBV2; cdr3_aa: CASAPSREQFF
d_call: .; v_call: TRBV6-1; cdr3_aa: CASSESPLANTGELFF
d_call: TRBD2; v_call: TRBV30; cdr3_aa: CAWSTGLAGGTDTQYF
d_call: TRBD1; v_call: TRBV7-2; cdr3_aa: CASSLAGQGGSGTFF
d_call: .; v_call: TRBV5-1; cdr3_aa: CASSLSSVGIYEQYF
d_call: .; v_call: TRBV7-4; cdr3_aa: CASSFCRSNTGELFF
d_call: TRBD1; v_call: TRBV5-6; cdr3_aa: CASSLTVTGEETQYF
d_call: .; v_call: TRBV10-3; cdr3_aa: CAITSGGNTIYF
d_call: .; v_call: TRBV5-1; cdr3_aa: CASSENYEQYF
d_call: TRBD1; v_call: TRBV6-5; cdr3_aa: CASSRTGSNYGYTF
d_call: TRBD1; v_call: TRBV19; cdr3_aa: CASSRDRENSPLHF
d_call: .; v_call: TRBV18; cdr3_aa: CASSPINSNQPQHF
d_call: TRBD1; v_call: TRBV6-5; cdr3_aa: CASSYGTGGDYGYTF
d_call: TRBD1; v_call: TRBV4-3; cdr3_aa: CASSTQTGGIYEQYF
d_call: .; v_call: TRBV7-2; cdr3_aa: CASSPTVWYEQYF
d_call: .; v_call: TRBV29-1; cdr3_aa: CSVRGSSYNEQFF
d_call: .; v_call: TRBV2; cdr3_aa: CASKPRLSSNGQFF
d_call: .; v_call: TRBV7-2; cdr3_aa: CASSSRRDHNEQFF
d_call: .; v_call: TRBV7-9; cdr3_aa: CASSLGLTYQETQYF
d_call: .; v_call: TRBV7-3; cdr3_aa: CASSGYAEGTDTQYF
d_call: .; v_call: TRBV19; cdr3_aa: CASSGLHGYTF
d_call: .; v_call: TRBV25-1; cdr3_aa: CASSARDTSPLHF
d_call: TRBD2; v_call: TRBV15; cdr3_aa: CATSRDSAGGRRGTDTQYF
d_call: TRBD1; v_call: TRBV9; cdr3_aa: CASSPGQGKDSPLHF
d_call: TRBD1; v_call: TRBV5-1; cdr3_aa: CASGGGRVDTEAFF
d_call: .; v_call: TRBV6-1; cdr3_aa: CASSGTKLGRRINYGYTF
d_call: .; v_call: TRBV2; cdr3_aa: CARGVGSNTEAFF
d_call: .; v_call: TRBV6-5; cdr3_aa: CASSSTYSGGYTF